This T cell receptor (beta chain) was recorded in a study of blood T cell repertoires in COVID-19. V was pared by 2 bases and J by 3 bases, with 16 bases of the junction left unmatched. CDR3 length: 19 amino acids. From germline, CDR1 is SGHTA and CDR2 FQGNSA. Study processing details: Quantification of nucleated cells was approximated via reference gene primer amplification. Generated by immunoSEQ multiplex PCR, the TCRdb table keeps only in-frame clones and is missing some. The V and J calls and the clone size are those of that table, but D and trimming were determined from the DNA. The data hold around 180,000 clones, with 84% observed a single time.

The rearrangement links TRBV7-2 to TRBJ2-7, with 10 nucleotides matching TRBD1. The receptor was derived from a middle-aged man who had recovered from COVID-19. The sequenced sample consisted of PBMCs or T cells enriched from blood (not recorded which). The DNA for the CDR3 is TGTGCCAGCAGCTTAACCTCCCACGGGACAGGGGTATCAAACTACGAGCAGTACTTC. Encoded protein: CASSLTSHGTGVSNYEQYF.